This T cell receptor beta chain was identified during a study of radiotherapy plus CTLA-4 blockade in lung cancer. Study-wide context: Among all patients, around 19% showed objective responses, while approximately 30% had disease control. General study findings and limits: It was early blood T cell clone dynamics, with interferon-beta, that reportedly best predicted response. Once radiotherapy plus ipilimumab had been given, TCR clones derived from tumor expanded in blood.

Of note for this clone: Its antigen is currently unknown.

Profiling relied on immunoSEQ multiplex PCR, and the TCRdb table lists in-frame clones only, not all of them. The sample lists about 62,000 clones; 76% were seen once. Each patient with chemo-refractory metastatic non-small-cell lung cancer was treated with focal radiation plus CTLA-4 blockade using ipilimumab. CDR1 and CDR2 (germline): MNHEY, SMNVEV (reference sequence). Trimming stripped 7 bases from V and 4 bases from J, with 16 bases between. This CDR3 has 14 residues. This sequence joins TRBV27 and TRBJ1-1, with a weak D call TRBD1 (5 bases). Sequencing used peripheral blood, obtained from a patient treated with radiotherapy plus ipilimumab. The receptor's source is a human donor with non-small cell lung cancer who had a complete response to radiotherapy plus ipilimumab. CDR3 sequence reads: CASTMREGLTEAFF. As DNA, the CDR3 is TGTGCCAGCACTATGAGGGAGGGACTCACTGAAGCTTTCTTT.